This entry lists 7 T cell receptor beta chains sequenced from one sample in a study of blood T cells in healthy people across ages. A second PCR, run for roughly 7 to 12 cycles, used a sample-barcoded 5' primer plus a J-beta primer mix. MiXCR was run by TCRdb on the 5' RACE reads, yielding one entry per CDR3 protein. Counted here are 1.5 million or so distinct CDR3 sequences, approximately 42% occurring once; the ten biggest clones make up about 4%. Sample: blood. The receptors come from a young woman in good health.

In this sample, this clonotype turned up a few times. This sequence joins TRBV7-2 and TRBJ2-3; D may correspond to TRBD1 or TRBD2 (5 bases each). The V end was cut by 6 bases, the J end by 2 bases, with 12 bases between. This CDR3 is built from 14 residues. Germline CDR1 SGHTA, CDR2 FQGNSA. Written as DNA, the CDR3 is TGTGCCAGCAGGTCCGGGACGCACACAGATACGCAGTATTTT. This gives the protein CASRSGTHTDTQYF.

The rearrangement uses TRBV29-1 and TRBJ1-2; TRBD1 matches at 8 bases. Per the germline V gene, CDR1 is SQVTM and CDR2 is ANQGSEA. This CDR3 contains 12 residues. J lost 7 bases, V lost 1 base, and 2 bases had no gene match. The CDR3 bases are TGCAGCGTTGAAGTGACAGGGGCTGGCTACACCTTC. Translated, it gives CSVEVTGAGYTF.

The chain carries TRBV15 and TRBJ2-4; 7 positions agree with TRBD2. The DNA end favors TRBJ2-7, so the J call may be wrong. CDR1 LNHNV and CDR2 YYDKDF come from the germline V gene (reference sequence). CDR3 size: 19 residues. In nucleotides, the CDR3 is TGTGCCACCAGCAGAGATCTCGGCGCGTCCTGGGGGGGACGAGACGAGCAGTACTTC. Protein product: CATSRDLGASWGGRDEQYF.

This clonotype was observed a few times. J is TRBJ2-7 and V is TRBV20-1, with D possibly being TRBD1 or TRBD2 (5 bases each). The germline V gene encodes CDR1 DFQATT and CDR2 SNEGSKA (reference sequence). Trimming pared 3 bases from V and 3 bases from J, leaving 12 bases between. There are 13 residues in the CDR3. CDR3 in DNA: TGCAGTGCTAGTGGGACGTATTACTACGAGCAGTACTTC. Its translation is CSASGTYYYEQYF.

V and J are TRBV5-4 and TRBJ2-2, with 11 bases identical to TRBD1. Looked up from germline, CDR1 is SGHNT and CDR2 is YYREEE (reference sequence). V dropped 4 bases and J dropped 0; count of bases not matched to a gene: 5. The CDR3 length is 17 residues. CDR3 sequence: CASSKGQGVTNTGELFF. The CDR3, as DNA: TGTGCCAGCAGCAAGGGACAGGGGGTAACGAACACCGGGGAGCTGTTTTTT.

The V call is TRBV5-1, the J call TRBJ1-2; D is perhaps TRBD1 (5 bases). The V gene's germline CDR1 is SGHRS and CDR2 YFSETQ. V was shortened by 2 bases and J by 8 bases, with 13 bases between the two germline ends. The length of the CDR3 is 13 residues. The CDR3 region is CASSLIGARGYTF. The CDR3 DNA reads as TGCGCCAGCAGCTTAATAGGGGCGAGGGGCTACACCTTC.

V is TRBV2 and J is TRBJ2-1; weak D call: TRBD1 (5 bases). V gave up 6 bases and J gave up 0 bases, with 12 bases separating them. From germline, CDR1 is SNHLY and CDR2 FYNNEI. The CDR3 has 15 amino acids. The DNA for the CDR3 is TGTGCCAGCAGCACGACAGAGAGCTCCTACAATGAGCAGTTCTTC. It is translated as CASSTTESSYNEQFF. Together with reference TRBV2 and TRBJ2-1, the CDR3 gives the full variable domain: EPEVTQTPSHQVTQMGQEVILRCVPISNHLYFYWYRQILGQKVEFLVSFYNNEISEKSEIFDDQFSVERPDGSNFTLKIRSTKLEDSAMYFCASSTTESSYNEQFFGPGTRLTVL.